Listed below are T cell receptor beta chains from one sample, sequenced in a study of T cell responses to AZD1222 COVID-19 vaccine. Profiling relied on immunoSEQ multiplex PCR, and the TCRdb table lists in-frame clones only, not all of them. Counted here are 180,000 or so clones, over 85% occurring once; the ten biggest clones make up around 1%. The sequencing here drew on peripheral blood, taken 28 days after the second AZD1222 dose. These TCRs come from an adult who received the AZD1222 COVID-19 vaccine. The CDR3 runs from the conserved cysteine through the conserved F or W. D genes are given only for firm matches. A clone size is listed for some rows: how often the clone was seen (once, few, many), or a class if it is expanded.

clone_size	d_call	j_call	v_call	cdr3_nt	cdr3_aa
-	-	TRBJ1-1	TRBV28	TGTGCCAGCAGTTTATTAGGACGGAACGACGAAGCTTTCTTT	CASSLLGRNDEAFF
-	-	TRBJ1-5	TRBV6-5	TGTGCCAGCAGTTACGGTAGCAATCAGCCCCAGCATTTT	CASSYGSNQPQHF
-	-	TRBJ1-3	TRBV28	TGTGCCAGCAGTCAGCAGGGGCGAAACACCATATATTTT	CASSQQGRNTIYF
-	-	TRBJ1-1	TRBV6-5	TGTGCCAGCAGTCCAGCTAAGAACACTGAAGCTTTCTTT	CASSPAKNTEAFF
-	TRBD1	TRBJ2-7	TRBV7-2	TGTGCCAGCAGCCCCAGCCCTCGGGACAGAGTCTACGAGCAGTACTTC	CASSPSPRDRVYEQYF
-	-	TRBJ1-2	TRBV4-1	TGCGCCAGCAGCCAACCCCAGGCAGGTGAATATGGCTACACCTTC	CASSQPQAGEYGYTF
-	-	TRBJ2-1	TRBV5-5	TGTGCCAGCAGCCCGCACAGGCTCGGTCAAGGCAATGAGCAGTTCTTC	CASSPHRLGQGNEQFF
-	-	TRBJ2-1	TRBV19	TGTGCCAGTAGTGCGAAAGGGACGGCCTACAATGAGCAGTTCTTC	CASSAKGTAYNEQFF
-	-	TRBJ2-7	TRBV10-3	TGTGCCATCAGCTTAGGACAGCCAGGGTACGAGCAGTACTTC	CAISLGQPGYEQYF
few	-	TRBJ2-7	TRBV30	TGTGCCTGGAGAAGAACGGGGGGACAGATCTACGAGCAGTACTTC	CAWRRTGGQIYEQYF
few	TRBD1	TRBJ2-1	TRBV19	TGTGCCAGTAGTACGCCGGGACAGGGGGCTGATGAGCAGTTCTTC	CASSTPGQGADEQFF
-	-	TRBJ1-3	TRBV12-5	TGTGCTAGTGGCCCCTCAGGCTCTGGAAACACCATATATTTT	CASGPSGSGNTIYF
-	-	TRBJ1-3	TRBV19	TGTGCCAGTAGTAGTGGGGCTGCCTCTGGAAACACCATATATTTT	CASSSGAASGNTIYF
-	-	TRBJ1-1	TRBV6-2/TRBV6-3	TGTGCCAGCAGTTACTCGAGGGGAGCCGGTGGAGCTTTCTTT	CASSYSRGAGGAFF
-	-	TRBJ1-5	TRBV28	TGTGCCAGCAGGAATAATCAGCCCCAGCATTTT	CASRNNQPQHF
-	-	TRBJ1-1	TRBV3-1/TRBV3-2	TGTGCCAGCAGCCAAGGTCAGGGTGGCGCTGAAGCTTTCTTT	CASSQGQGGAEAFF
-	-	TRBJ1-5	TRBV10-1	TGCGCCAGCGACAAGGGGGGTCAGCCCCAGCATTTT	CASDKGGQPQHF
-	-	TRBJ1-2	TRBV2	TGTGCCAGCAACCAGGAGGGTTATGGCTACACCTTC	CASNQEGYGYTF
-	-	TRBJ1-1	TRBV27	TGTGCCAGCAGTTTATCCTTCACAGGGTCGGTTACTGAAGCTTTCTTT	CASSLSFTGSVTEAFF
-	-	TRBJ1-2	TRBV5-4	TGTGCCAGCAGCTTGGCTAACTATGGCTACACCTTC	CASSLANYGYTF
-	-	TRBJ1-1	TRBV7-2	TGTGCCAGCAGGTTAGGGGGGACTAGTGCTGAAGCTTTCTTT	CASRLGGTSAEAFF
-	-	TRBJ1-5	TRBV2	TGTGCCAGCAATCTCCGCCCTGGGGGCAATCAGCCCCAGCATTTT	CASNLRPGGNQPQHF
-	TRBD2	TRBJ2-3	TRBV5-1	TGCGCCAGCAGCTTGTCTAGCGGGGGGGCGCGAGATACGCAGTATTTT	CASSLSSGGARDTQYF
-	-	TRBJ2-7	TRBV7-9	TGTGCCAGCAGCTTCGGGCCTAAACTCTCCTACGAGCAGTACTTC	CASSFGPKLSYEQYF
-	-	TRBJ1-1	TRBV25-1	TGTGCCAGCAGTGAATCTATTCGGTACGCTGAAGCTTTCTTT	CASSESIRYAEAFF
-	-	TRBJ1-2	TRBV19	TGTGCCAGTAGTATTAGTTCTCCAGAACCCTATGGCTACACCTTC	CASSISSPEPYGYTF
-	-	TRBJ2-2	TRBV7-2	TGTGCCAGCAGCCCCCAGGCTAGCCGGGGAGGAACCGGGGAGCTGTTTTTT	CASSPQASRGGTGELFF
-	-	TRBJ1-2	TRBV12-3/TRBV12-4	TGTGCCAGCAGTTTACCTGGCCCCATGGTCTACACCTTC	CASSLPGPMVYTF
-	TRBD1	TRBJ1-1	TRBV2	TGTGCCAGCAGTGAAGGGACAGGGGCGTTATATGAAGCTTTCTTT	CASSEGTGALYEAFF
-	-	TRBJ1-1	TRBV27	TGTGCCAGCAGTTACTTAAAAGGGAGCCCTGAAGCTTTCTTT	CASSYLKGSPEAFF
once	TRBD1	TRBJ1-6	TRBV28	TGTGCCAGCAGTTCCCGCCAGGGGGCCTCACCCCTCCACTTT	CASSSRQGASPLHF
-	-	TRBJ2-7	TRBV12-3/TRBV12-4	TGTGCCAGCGCCTCCAGGGTAAACGAGCAGTACTTC	CASASRVNEQYF
-	-	TRBJ2-3	TRBV24-1	TGTGCCACCGGGACTCAGGGGACCAATACGCAGTATTTT	CATGTQGTNTQYF